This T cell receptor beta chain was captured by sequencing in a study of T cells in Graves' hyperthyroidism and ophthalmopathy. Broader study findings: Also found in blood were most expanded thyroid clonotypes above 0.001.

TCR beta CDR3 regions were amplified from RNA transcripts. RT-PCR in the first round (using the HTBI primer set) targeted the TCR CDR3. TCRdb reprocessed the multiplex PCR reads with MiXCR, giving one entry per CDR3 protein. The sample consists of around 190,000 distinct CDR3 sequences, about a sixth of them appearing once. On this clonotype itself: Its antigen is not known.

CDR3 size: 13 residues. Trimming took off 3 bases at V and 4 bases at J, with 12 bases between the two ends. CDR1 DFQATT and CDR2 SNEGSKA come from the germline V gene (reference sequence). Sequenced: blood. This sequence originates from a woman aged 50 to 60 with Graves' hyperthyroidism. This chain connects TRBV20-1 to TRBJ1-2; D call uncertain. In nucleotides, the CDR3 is TGCAGTGCTAGGCCTACACCAGGCTATGGCTACACCTTC. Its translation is CSARPTPGYGYTF.